These 8 T cell receptor beta chains share one sample of origin, sequenced in a study of identical twins. TCRdb re-called the 5' RACE reads with MiXCR, one entry per CDR3 protein. This repertoire shows hundreds of thousands of distinct CDR3 sequences, less than 7% found once; its top ten account for 1.5% to 2%. Sequencing used naive T cells sorted from blood. These receptors all stem from a man aged 18 to 29 in good health.

The J gene is TRBJ1-2, the V gene TRBV4-1; weak D call: TRBD1 (5 bases). With 8 bases removed from V and 2 bases from J, the gap between germline ends came to 24 bases. In germline, CDR1 is MGHRA, CDR2 YSYEKL. CDR3 length: 17 residues. The CDR3 protein is CASFGERIGGANYGYTF. CDR3 bases: TGCGCCAGCTTCGGGGAAAGGATTGGGGGAGCCAACTATGGCTACACCTTC.

There are a few counts of this clonotype. The chain carries TRBV5-1 and TRBJ2-2; D not resolved. Germline values: CDR1 SGHRS, CDR2 YFSETQ. Trimming took off 1 base at V and 4 bases at J, with 14 bases between the two ends. The length of the CDR3 is 16 residues. The CDR3: CASSLSQLVGTGELFF. In nucleotides, the CDR3 is TGCGCCAGCAGCTTGAGCCAGCTAGTAGGCACCGGGGAGCTGTTTTTT. Supplemented by reference TRBV5-1 and TRBJ2-2, the full variable domain reads KAGVTQTPRYLIKTRGQQVTLSCSPISGHRSVSWYQQTPGQGLQFLFEYFSETQRNKGNFPGRFSGRQFSNSRSEMNVSTLELGDSALYLCASSLSQLVGTGELFFGEGSRLTVL.

This chain uses TRBV7-9 with TRBJ2-2; 8 positions match TRBD2. The CDR3 contains 14 residues. V lost 2 bases to trimming and J lost 7 bases; unmatched junction nucleotides: 3. Per the germline V gene, CDR1 is SEHNR and CDR2 is FQNEAQ (reference sequence). CDR3 in DNA: TGTGCCAGCAGCTTAAAACTAGCGGACGGGGAGCTGTTTTTT. It is translated as CASSLKLADGELFF.

This chain uses TRBV6-2 or TRBV6-3 with TRBJ1-5; TRBD1 is a possible D gene (6 bases). The CDR3 loop spans 16 amino acids. Germline CDR1 reads MNHEY; CDR2 reads SVGEGT. Deletions cut 7 bases from V and 2 bases from J, with 18 bases between. The CDR3: CASTTRGGAGNQPQHF. CDR3 coding DNA: TGTGCCAGCACCACTAGAGGGGGGGCAGGCAATCAGCCCCAGCATTTT.

The V call is TRBV12-3 or TRBV12-4, the J call TRBJ1-2; perhaps TRBD1 as D (5 bases). V lost 5 bases to trimming and J lost 4 bases, with 17 bases between them. The CDR3 has 15 residues. The CDR3 sequence: CASSQTNRPGYGYTF. CDR3 in DNA: TGTGCCAGCAGTCAAACAAACAGGCCGGGCTATGGCTACACCTTC.

This clonotype was seen a few times. This chain joins TRBV11-2 and TRBJ2-1, with 12 positions matching TRBD2. The junction had 6 bases not matched to a gene; V was cut back by 3 bases and J by 3 bases. Germline CDR1 SGHAT, CDR2 FQNNGV. This CDR3 comprises 17 residues. This CDR3 reads CASSLGTSGPFYNEQFF. DNA for the CDR3: TGTGCCAGCAGCTTGGGGACTAGCGGGCCCTTCTACAATGAGCAGTTCTTC.

This clonotype was counted only a few times. V is TRBV4-2 and J is TRBJ1-2; possible D gene TRBD1, 5 bases. This CDR3 contains 16 residues. V was trimmed by 0 bases and J by 3 bases, leaving 14 bases between them. Looked up from germline, CDR1 is LGHNA and CDR2 is YNFKEQ. The CDR3: CASSQERGSGYYGYTF. The DNA for the CDR3 is TGTGCCAGCAGCCAAGAAAGGGGATCCGGGTACTATGGCTACACCTTC.

CDR3 sequence reads: CASSFLGRDSEQFF. CDR3 nucleotides: TGTGCCAGCAGCTTTTTAGGGAGAGATAGTGAGCAGTTCTTC. The chain carries TRBV7-6 and TRBJ2-1, with D perhaps matching TRBD2 (5 bases). Per the germline V gene, CDR1 is SGHVS and CDR2 is FNYEAQ. V dropped 3 bases and J dropped 9 bases, with 15 bases sitting between them. The CDR3 extends over 14 amino acids.